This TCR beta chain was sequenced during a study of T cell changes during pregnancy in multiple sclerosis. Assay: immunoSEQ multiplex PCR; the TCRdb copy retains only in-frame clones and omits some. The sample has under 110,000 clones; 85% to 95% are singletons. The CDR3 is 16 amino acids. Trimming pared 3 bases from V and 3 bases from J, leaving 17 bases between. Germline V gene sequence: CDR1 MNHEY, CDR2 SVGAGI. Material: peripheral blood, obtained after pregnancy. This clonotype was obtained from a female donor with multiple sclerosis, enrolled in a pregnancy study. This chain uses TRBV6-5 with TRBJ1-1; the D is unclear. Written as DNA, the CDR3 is TGTGCCAGCAGTTATGTCGGAGGGTCGGAGCACACTGAAGCTTTCTTT. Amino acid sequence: CASSYVGGSEHTEAFF.